Sequencing of this T cell receptor (beta chain) was carried out in a study of T cell repertoires in cytomegalovirus infection. The CDR3 covers 17 residues. Germline V lookup: CDR1 MNHNS, CDR2 SASEGT. The V gene lost 2 bases and the J gene lost 3 bases, with 18 bases spanning the gap. TCRdb re-called the reads with MiXCR, one entry per CDR3 protein. The profile shows some 900,000 distinct CDR3 sequences, about 31% of them singletons. A word on this clonotype: Its antigen is not identified.

Specimen: cultured CD8+ T cells from PBMCs, collected from culture after CMV antigen stimulation. This chain uses TRBV6-1 with TRBJ2-3; possible D gene TRBD2, 6 bases. The sequence came from a human donor in good health (CMV status not recorded). Some clones in this sample may be carry-over from other donors' samples. DNA of the CDR3: TGTGCCAGCAGTGAAAGGAGGGCCTCGGAGGGGACAGATACGCAGTATTTT. This encodes CASSERRASEGTDTQYF.